This is a list of T cell receptor beta chains from one sample in a study of OX40 agonist ivuxolimab in advanced cancers. Clones were read by immunoSEQ multiplex PCR, and TCRdb kept only the in-frame ones, dropping some. The data show tens of thousands of clones, roughly 84% seen once. This specimen was CD4+ or CD8+ T cells sorted from blood, taken in a trial of the OX40 agonist ivuxolimab. Every receptor here comes from an adult with an advanced solid tumor such as melanoma, head and neck, liver or kidney cancer. CDR3s include the opening cysteine and the closing phenylalanine or tryptophan. Fields, in order: J gene, clone size, V gene, CDR3 protein. Clone size, where shown, is once, few, many, or a class for clones that have expanded.

TRBJ2-7,few,TRBV2,CASSTGTPPYEQYF
TRBJ2-7,NA,TRBV7-9,CASSTGGSPVYEQYF
TRBJ2-5,NA,TRBV30,CAWSVGVQETQYF
TRBJ1-5,NA,TRBV10-3,CAISGQGGQPQHF
TRBJ2-1,NA,TRBV6-1,CASSGAGASHLNEQFF
TRBJ2-3,NA,TRBV14,CASSQGVLAGPTDTQYF
TRBJ2-7,NA,TRBV7-9,CATGEGERAAYEQYF
TRBJ2-2,NA,TRBV25-1,CAAFVVGMKNTGELFF
TRBJ2-3,once,TRBV30,CAWRLAGSTDTQYF
TRBJ2-3,NA,TRBV30,CAWSVRVDTQYF
TRBJ1-3,NA,TRBV7-6,CASSSTRGGNTIYF
TRBJ1-6,once,TRBV5-4,CASSAGIRDSPLHF
TRBJ1-1,NA,TRBV7-3,CASSSGTGGMAEAFF
NA,NA,TRBV7-2,CASSRPDRVGGEQYF
NA,NA,TRBV7-2,CASSSSLTSDEQYF
TRBJ2-1,NA,TRBV2,CASGTGGNEQFF
TRBJ1-2,NA,TRBV7-2,CASSPGYGNYGYTF
TRBJ2-7,NA,TRBV2,CASSEALYEQYF
TRBJ2-3,NA,TRBV19,CASSWGKTSTDTQYF
TRBJ2-4,NA,TRBV5-6,CASSLFEGVRSHIQYF
NA,NA,TRBV10-3,CAISAPGQGIYEQYF
TRBJ2-1,NA,TRBV6-5,CASRPIAEAYNEQFF
TRBJ1-2,NA,TRBV7-9,CASSPSPGQVSIYGYTF